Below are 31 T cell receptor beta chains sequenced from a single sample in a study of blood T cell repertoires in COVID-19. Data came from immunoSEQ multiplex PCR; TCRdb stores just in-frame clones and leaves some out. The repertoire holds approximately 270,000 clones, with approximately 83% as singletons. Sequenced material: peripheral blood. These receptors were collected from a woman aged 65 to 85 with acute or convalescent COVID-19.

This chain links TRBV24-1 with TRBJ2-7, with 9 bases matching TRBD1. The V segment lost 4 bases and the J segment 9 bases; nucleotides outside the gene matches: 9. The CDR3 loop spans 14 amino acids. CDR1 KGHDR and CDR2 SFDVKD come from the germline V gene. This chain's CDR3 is CATSDRGTGNGQYF. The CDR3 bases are TGTGCCACCAGTGACCGCGGGACAGGGAATGGGCAGTACTTC.

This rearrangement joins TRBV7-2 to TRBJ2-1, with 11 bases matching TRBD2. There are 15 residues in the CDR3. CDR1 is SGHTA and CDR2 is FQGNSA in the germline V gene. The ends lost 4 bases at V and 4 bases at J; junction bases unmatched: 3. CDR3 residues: CASSYTSGGYNEQFF. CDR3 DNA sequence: TGTGCCAGCAGCTACACTAGCGGGGGATACAATGAGCAGTTCTTC.

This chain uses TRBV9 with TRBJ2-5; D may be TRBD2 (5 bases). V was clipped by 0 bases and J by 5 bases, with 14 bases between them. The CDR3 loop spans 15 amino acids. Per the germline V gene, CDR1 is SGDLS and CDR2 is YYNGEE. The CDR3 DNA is TGTGCCAGCAGCGTAGATTCGGGGTTTGGGGAGACCCAGTACTTC. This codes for CASSVDSGFGETQYF.

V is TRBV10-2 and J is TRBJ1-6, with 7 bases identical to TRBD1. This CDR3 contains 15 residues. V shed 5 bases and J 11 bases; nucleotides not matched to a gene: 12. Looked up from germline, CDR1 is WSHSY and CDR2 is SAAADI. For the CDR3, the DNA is TGCGCCAGCAGTTTAATTACAGGGGAGGATGCACCCCTCCACTTT. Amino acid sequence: CASSLITGEDAPLHF.

For the CDR3, the DNA is TGCAGCGTAGTAGTCTTAGACACCATATATTTT. The encoded protein is CSVVVLDTIYF. The chain joins TRBV29-1 to TRBJ1-3; D gene ambiguous. The CDR3 has 11 amino acids. Trimming left V 6 bases short and J 8 bases short, with 11 bases between. The V gene's germline CDR1 is SQVTM and CDR2 ANQGSEA. Full variable domain (missing parts from reference TRBV29-1 and TRBJ1-3): SAVISQKPSRDICQRGTSLTIQCQVDSQVTMMFWYRQQPGQSLTLIATANQGSEATYESGFVIDKFPISRPNLTFSTLTVSNMSPEDSSIYLCSVVVLDTIYFGEGSWLTVV.

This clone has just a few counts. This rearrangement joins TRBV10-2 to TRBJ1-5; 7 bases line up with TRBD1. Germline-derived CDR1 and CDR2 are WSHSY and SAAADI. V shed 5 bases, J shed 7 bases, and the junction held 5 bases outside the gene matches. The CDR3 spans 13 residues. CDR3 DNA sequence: TGCGCCAGCAGTCAGGGGGTGGGACAGCCCCAGCATTTT. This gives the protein CASSQGVGQPQHF.

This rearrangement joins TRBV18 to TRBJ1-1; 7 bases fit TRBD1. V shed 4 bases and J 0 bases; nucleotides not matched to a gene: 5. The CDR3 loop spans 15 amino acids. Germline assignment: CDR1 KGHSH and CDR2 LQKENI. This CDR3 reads CASSQQGQMNTEAFF. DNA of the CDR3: TGTGCCAGCTCACAACAGGGGCAGATGAACACTGAAGCTTTCTTT.

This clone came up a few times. The CDR3 sequence: CASSPQERGSPLHF. The CDR3 nucleotides are TGTGCCAGCAGCCCCCAGGAAAGAGGGTCACCCCTCCACTTT. The chain joins TRBV5-4 to TRBJ1-6; unclear D gene. V lost 4 bases to trimming and J lost 10 bases, with 15 bases between them. The CDR3 consists of 14 residues. Germline lookup yields CDR1 SGHNT and CDR2 YYREEE (reference sequence).

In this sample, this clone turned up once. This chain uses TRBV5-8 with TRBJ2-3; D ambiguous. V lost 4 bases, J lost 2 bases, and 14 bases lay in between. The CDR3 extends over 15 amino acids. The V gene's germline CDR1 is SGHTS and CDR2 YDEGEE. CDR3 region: CASSLPVFVTDTQYF. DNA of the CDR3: TGTGCCAGCAGCCTGCCGGTTTTCGTCACAGATACGCAGTATTTT. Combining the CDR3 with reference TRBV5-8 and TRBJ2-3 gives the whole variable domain EAGVTQSPTHLIKTRGQQATLRCSPISGHTSVYWYQQALGLGLQFLLWYDEGEERNRGNFPPRFSGRQFPNYSSELNVNALELEDSALYLCASSLPVFVTDTQYFGPGTRLTVL.

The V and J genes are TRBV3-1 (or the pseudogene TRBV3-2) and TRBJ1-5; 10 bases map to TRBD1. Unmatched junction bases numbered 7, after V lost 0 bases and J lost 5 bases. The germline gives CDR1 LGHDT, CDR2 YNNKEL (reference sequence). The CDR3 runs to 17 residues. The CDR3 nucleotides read TGTGCCAGCAGCCAAGAGCCCGGGACAGGGGCTTATCAGCCCCAGCATTTT. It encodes CASSQEPGTGAYQPQHF.

Here the CDR3 DNA reads TGTGCCAGCAGCTTGGAGGCAACTAGCTCCTATAATTCACCCCTCCACTTT. Protein: CASSLEATSSYNSPLHF. The rearrangement joins TRBV5-5 to TRBJ1-6; D remains unclear. Germline loops: CDR1 SGHKS, CDR2 YYEKEE (reference sequence). The CDR3 extends over 17 amino acids. V was clipped by 0 bases and J by 0 bases, with 10 bases between them.

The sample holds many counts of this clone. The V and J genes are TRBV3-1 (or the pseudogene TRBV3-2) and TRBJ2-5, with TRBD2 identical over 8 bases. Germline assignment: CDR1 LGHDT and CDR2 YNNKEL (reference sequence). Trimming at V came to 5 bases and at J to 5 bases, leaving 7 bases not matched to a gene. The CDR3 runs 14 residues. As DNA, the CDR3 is TGTGCCAGCAGCAGGAGCGGGGGAATCGAGACCCAGTACTTC. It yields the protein CASSRSGGIETQYF.

The CDR3 protein is CASSLITGGDREKLFF. In nucleotides, the CDR3 is TGTGCCAGCAGCTTAATCACAGGGGGCGATAGGGAAAAACTGTTTTTT. The V gene is TRBV11-2, the J gene TRBJ1-4, with 9 nucleotides matching TRBD1. The V segment lost 2 bases and the J segment 8 bases; nucleotides outside the gene matches: 9. Germline V gives CDR1 SGHAT, CDR2 FQNNGV. This CDR3 spans 16 amino acids. The variable domain in full, with the rest retrieved from reference TRBV11-2 and TRBJ1-4, is EAGVAQSPRYKIIEKRQSVAFWCNPISGHATLYWYQQILGQGPKLLIQFQNNGVVDDSQLPKDRFSAERLKGVDSTLKIQPAKLEDSAVYLCASSLITGGDREKLFFGSGTQLSVL.

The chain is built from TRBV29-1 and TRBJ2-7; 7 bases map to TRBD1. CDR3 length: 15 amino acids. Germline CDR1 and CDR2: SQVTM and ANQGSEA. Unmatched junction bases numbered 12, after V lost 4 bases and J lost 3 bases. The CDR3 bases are TGCAGCGTTGGGAGGAGTTTGGGACAGAGCTACGAGCAGTACTTC. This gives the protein CSVGRSLGQSYEQYF.

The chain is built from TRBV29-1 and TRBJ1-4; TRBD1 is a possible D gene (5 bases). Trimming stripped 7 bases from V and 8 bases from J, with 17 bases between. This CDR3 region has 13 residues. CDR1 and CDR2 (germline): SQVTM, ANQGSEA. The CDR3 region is CSAVRGGSEKLFF. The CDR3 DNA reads TGCAGCGCCGTTCGCGGGGGGAGCGAAAAACTGTTTTTT.

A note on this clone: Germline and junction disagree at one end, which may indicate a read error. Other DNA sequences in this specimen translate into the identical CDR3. The CDR3 protein is CASSEEGGYTGELFF. The CDR3 bases are TGTGCCAGCAGCGAAGAAGGAGGGTACACCGGGGAGCTGTTTTTT. The chain joins TRBV2 to TRBJ2-2; D possibly corresponds to TRBD2 (6 bases). Germline V CDR1 and CDR2: SNHLY, FYNNEI. CDR3 size: 15 residues.

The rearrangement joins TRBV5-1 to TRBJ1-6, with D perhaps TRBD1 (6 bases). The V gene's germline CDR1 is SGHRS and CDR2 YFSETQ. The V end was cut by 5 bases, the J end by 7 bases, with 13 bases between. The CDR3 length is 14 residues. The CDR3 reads CASSSGTLNSPLHF. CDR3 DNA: TGCGCCAGCAGTTCCGGGACATTGAATTCACCCCTCCACTTT.

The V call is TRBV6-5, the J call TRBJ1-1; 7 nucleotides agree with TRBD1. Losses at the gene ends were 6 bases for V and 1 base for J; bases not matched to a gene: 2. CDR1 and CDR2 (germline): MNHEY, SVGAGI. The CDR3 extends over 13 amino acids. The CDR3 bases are TGTGCCAGCAGGAGGGGGCCGAACACTGAAGCTTTCTTT. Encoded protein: CASRRGPNTEAFF.

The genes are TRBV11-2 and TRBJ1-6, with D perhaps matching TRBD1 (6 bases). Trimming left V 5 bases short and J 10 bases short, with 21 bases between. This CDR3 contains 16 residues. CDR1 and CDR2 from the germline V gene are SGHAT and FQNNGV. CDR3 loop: CASSPAAAGAGSPLHF. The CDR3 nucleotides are TGTGCCAGCAGCCCCGCGGCGGCAGGGGCCGGATCACCCCTCCACTTT.

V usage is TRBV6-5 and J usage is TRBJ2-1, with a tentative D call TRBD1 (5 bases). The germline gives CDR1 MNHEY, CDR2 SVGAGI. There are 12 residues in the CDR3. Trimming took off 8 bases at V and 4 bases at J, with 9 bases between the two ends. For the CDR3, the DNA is TGTGCCAGCCACCAGGGATACAATGAGCAGTTCTTC. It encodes CASHQGYNEQFF.

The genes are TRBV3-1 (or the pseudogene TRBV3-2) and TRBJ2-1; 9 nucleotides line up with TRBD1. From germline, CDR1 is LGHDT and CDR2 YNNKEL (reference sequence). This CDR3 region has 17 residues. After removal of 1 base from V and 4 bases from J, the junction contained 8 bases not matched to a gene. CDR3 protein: CASSQVVGTGLYNEQFF. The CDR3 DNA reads TGTGCCAGCAGCCAAGTCGTGGGGACAGGGCTTTACAATGAGCAGTTCTTC.

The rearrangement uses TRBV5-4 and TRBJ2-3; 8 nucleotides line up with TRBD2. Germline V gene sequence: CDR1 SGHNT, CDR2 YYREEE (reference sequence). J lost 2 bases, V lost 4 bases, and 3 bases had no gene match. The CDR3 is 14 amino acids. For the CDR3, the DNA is TGTGCCAGCAGCCGGGGGGGAGTCACAGATACGCAGTATTTT. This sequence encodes CASSRGGVTDTQYF.

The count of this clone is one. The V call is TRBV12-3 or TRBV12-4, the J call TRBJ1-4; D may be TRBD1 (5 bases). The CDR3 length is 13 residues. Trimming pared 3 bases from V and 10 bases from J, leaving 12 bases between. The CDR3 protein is CASSFLQARKLFF. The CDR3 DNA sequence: TGTGCCAGCAGTTTCTTACAGGCGCGAAAACTGTTTTTT.

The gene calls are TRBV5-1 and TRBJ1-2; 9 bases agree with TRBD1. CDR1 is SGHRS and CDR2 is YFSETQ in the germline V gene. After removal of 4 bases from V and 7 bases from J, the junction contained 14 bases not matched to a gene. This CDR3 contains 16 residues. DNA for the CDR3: TGCGCCAGCAGCCTCGGGGACAGGGAAAAGGGTTTTGGCTACACCTTC. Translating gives CASSLGDREKGFGYTF. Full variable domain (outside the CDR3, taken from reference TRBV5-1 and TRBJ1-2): KAGVTQTPRYLIKTRGQQVTLSCSPISGHRSVSWYQQTPGQGLQFLFEYFSETQRNKGNFPGRFSGRQFSNSRSEMNVSTLELGDSALYLCASSLGDREKGFGYTFGSGTRLTVV.

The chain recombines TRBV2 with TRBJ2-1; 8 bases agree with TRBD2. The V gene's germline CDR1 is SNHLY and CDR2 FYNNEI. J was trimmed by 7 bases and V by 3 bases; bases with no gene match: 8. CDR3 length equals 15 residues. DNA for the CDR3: TGTGCCAGCAGTGATCAACGGGGGGGCTGGAATGAGCAGTTCTTC. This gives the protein CASSDQRGGWNEQFF. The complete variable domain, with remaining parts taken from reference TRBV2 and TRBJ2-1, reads EPEVTQTPSHQVTQMGQEVILRCVPISNHLYFYWYRQILGQKVEFLVSFYNNEISEKSEIFDDQFSVERPDGSNFTLKIRSTKLEDSAMYFCASSDQRGGWNEQFFGPGTRLTVL.

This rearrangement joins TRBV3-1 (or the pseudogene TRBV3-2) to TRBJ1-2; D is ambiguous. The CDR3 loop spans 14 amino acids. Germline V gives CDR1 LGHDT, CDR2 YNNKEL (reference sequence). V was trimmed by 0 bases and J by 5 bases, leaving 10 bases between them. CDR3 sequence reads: CASSQERGRYGYTF. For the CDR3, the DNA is TGTGCCAGCAGCCAAGAACGCGGCCGATATGGCTACACCTTC.

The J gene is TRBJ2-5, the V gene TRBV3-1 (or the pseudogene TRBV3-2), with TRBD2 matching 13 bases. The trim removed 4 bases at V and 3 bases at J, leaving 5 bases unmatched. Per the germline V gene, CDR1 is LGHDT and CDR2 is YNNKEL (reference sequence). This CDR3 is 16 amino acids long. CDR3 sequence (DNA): TGTGCCAGCAGCCTACTAGCGGGGGGGCCTGAAGAGACCCAGTACTTC. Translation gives CASSLLAGGPEETQYF.

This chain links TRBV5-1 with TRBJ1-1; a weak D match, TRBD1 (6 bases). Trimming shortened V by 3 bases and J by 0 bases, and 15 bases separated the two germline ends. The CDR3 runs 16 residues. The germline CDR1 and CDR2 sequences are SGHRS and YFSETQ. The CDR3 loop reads CASSSSDRPLNTEAFF. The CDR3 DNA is TGCGCCAGCAGCTCCTCGGACAGACCTCTGAACACTGAAGCTTTCTTT.

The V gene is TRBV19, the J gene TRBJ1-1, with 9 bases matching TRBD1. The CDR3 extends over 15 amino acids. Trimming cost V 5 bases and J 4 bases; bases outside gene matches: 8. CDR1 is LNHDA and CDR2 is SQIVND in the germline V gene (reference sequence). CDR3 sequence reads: CASSPGTGRRTEAFF. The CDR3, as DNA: TGTGCCAGTAGTCCAGGGACAGGGCGGCGCACTGAAGCTTTCTTT.

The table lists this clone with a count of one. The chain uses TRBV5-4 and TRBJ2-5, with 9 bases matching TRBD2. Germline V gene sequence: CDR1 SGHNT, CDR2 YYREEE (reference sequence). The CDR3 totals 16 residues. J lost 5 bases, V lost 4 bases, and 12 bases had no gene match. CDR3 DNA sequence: TGTGCCAGCAGCCGGGGGAGCGGGGGGCCTGAGGAGACCCAGTACTTC. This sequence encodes CASSRGSGGPEETQYF.

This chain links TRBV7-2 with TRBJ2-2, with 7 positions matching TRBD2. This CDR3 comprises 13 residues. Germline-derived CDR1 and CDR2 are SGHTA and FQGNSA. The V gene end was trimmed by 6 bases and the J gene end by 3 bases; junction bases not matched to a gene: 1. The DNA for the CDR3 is TGTGCCAGCAGTAGCGGGTACACCGGGGAGCTGTTTTTT. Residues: CASSSGYTGELFF.